These 23 T cell receptor beta chains originate from one sample sequenced in a study of T cells in tuberculosis. Only in-frame clones appear in the TCRdb table, and some are missing; sequencing was by immunoSEQ multiplex PCR. The data show tens of thousands of clones, 94% seen once. Input material: PBMCs. These receptors were taken from a donor between 5 and 29 years old with latent tuberculosis or without tuberculosis infection. Some clones in this sample may be carry-over from other donors' samples.

This sequence joins TRBV9 and TRBJ1-1, with 8 bases matching TRBD1. V was pared by 3 bases and J by 1 base, with 5 bases of the junction left unmatched. This CDR3 spans 15 amino acids. CDR1 and CDR2 (germline): SGDLS, YYNGEE. The CDR3 spells CASSGPTGANTEAFF. The CDR3 nucleotides read TGTGCCAGCAGCGGACCGACAGGGGCGAACACTGAAGCTTTCTTT.

The chain employs TRBV10-3 and TRBJ1-4, with a tentative D call TRBD1 (5 bases). The CDR3 is 15 residues long. The germline V and J ends were trimmed by 4 bases and 4 bases, with 13 bases remaining between them. Germline V CDR1 and CDR2: ENHRY, SYGVKD. As DNA, the CDR3 is TGTGCCATCAGTGGAGCAGGGCCAAGTAATGAAAAACTGTTTTTT. Its protein is CAISGAGPSNEKLFF.

DNA of the CDR3: TGTGCCAGCAGCTTAACTAGCGGTCCCTCCTACGAGCAGTACGTC. Residues: CASSLTSGPSYEQYV. V is TRBV11-2 and J is TRBJ2-7, with 8 bases identical to TRBD2. This CDR3 contains 15 residues. Germline V gives CDR1 SGHAT, CDR2 FQNNGV. V lost 2 bases and J lost 0; bases outside the gene matches: 3.

V gene TRBV5-1 combines with J gene TRBJ2-7; 8 nucleotides agree with TRBD2. The CDR3 is made up of 16 amino acids. The trim removed 0 bases at V and 0 bases at J, leaving 5 bases unmatched. Germline V CDR1 and CDR2: SGHRS, YFSETQ. CDR3 in DNA: TGCGCCAGCAGCTTGGTTGCGGGGGGTTTCTCCTACGAGCAGTACTTC. Protein sequence: CASSLVAGGFSYEQYF.

The J gene is TRBJ1-5, the V gene TRBV29-1, with TRBD1 matching over 9 bases. Germline CDR1 and CDR2: SQVTM and ANQGSEA. This CDR3 region has 13 residues. V dropped 7 bases and J dropped 8; count of bases not matched to a gene: 9. The CDR3 loop reads CSARTGVGEPQHF. The CDR3 nucleotides are TGCAGCGCCAGGACAGGGGTTGGGGAGCCCCAGCATTTT.

The chain combines TRBV2 with TRBJ1-2; 7 nucleotides match TRBD1. Trimming took 0 bases from V and 5 from J; bases not matched to a gene: 6. The CDR3 covers 15 residues. The germline V gene has CDR1 SNHLY and CDR2 FYNNEI. The CDR3 DNA is TGTGCCAGCAGTGAAGCGAAGGGGGCATTATATGGCTACACCTTC. This codes for CASSEAKGALYGYTF.

This clone was counted a single time. The chain uses TRBV4-3 and TRBJ2-6; unclear D gene. Germline loops: CDR1 LGHNA, CDR2 YSLEER. Trimming removed 1 base from V and 0 bases from J, with 13 bases in between. The CDR3 length is 18 residues. CDR3 DNA: TGCGCCAGCAGCCAAGGAACTTCCCCCTCCTCTGGGGCCAACGTCCTGACTTTC. It codes for CASSQGTSPSSGANVLTF.

J is TRBJ1-4 and V is TRBV30; 9 bases line up with TRBD1. The junction had 6 bases not matched to a gene; V was cut back by 1 base and J by 6 bases. CDR3 length: 15 amino acids. Germline V gives CDR1 GTSNPN, CDR2 SVGIG (reference sequence). The CDR3 DNA reads TGTGCCTGGAGTGCGGGGACAGGGATAGATGAAAAACTGTTTTTT. It is translated as CAWSAGTGIDEKLFF.

The chain is built from TRBV4-2 and TRBJ2-5, with 9 bases fitting TRBD1. This CDR3 has 15 residues. V was clipped by 1 base and J by 6 bases; unmatched bases: 6. The germline gives CDR1 LGHNA, CDR2 YNFKEQ. CDR3 DNA sequence: TGTGCCAGCAGCCAAGCCGGGACAGGGAGAAAGACCCAGTACTTC. Its translation: CASSQAGTGRKTQYF.

This sequence joins TRBV19 and TRBJ2-1, with a tentative D call TRBD1 (6 bases). Trimming stripped 4 bases from V and 4 bases from J, with 8 bases between. The CDR3 covers 13 residues. Looked up from germline, CDR1 is LNHDA and CDR2 is SQIVND (reference sequence). The CDR3 region has the DNA TGTGCCAGTAGTACCCAGGGGTACAATGAGCAGTTCTTC. This gives the protein CASSTQGYNEQFF.

The V call is TRBV6-5, the J call TRBJ1-1; TRBD1 is a possible D gene (5 bases). In germline, CDR1 is MNHEY, CDR2 SVGAGI. This CDR3 has 15 residues. The ends were cut back, 6 bases at V and 5 bases at J, with 19 bases in the middle. The CDR3 loop reads CASRNPLGGLTEAFF. Written as DNA, the CDR3 is TGTGCCAGCAGGAACCCGCTGGGGGGGTTGACTGAAGCTTTCTTT.

The chain links TRBV6-1 to TRBJ1-1; tentative D call: TRBD1 (5 bases). Per germline, CDR1 MNHNS and CDR2 SASEGT. This CDR3 is built from 15 residues. V gave up 6 bases and J gave up 6 bases, with 20 bases separating them. The CDR3 loop reads CASSGPTGRTPEAFF. Written as DNA, the CDR3 is TGTGCCAGCAGCGGACCCACGGGTAGGACACCTGAAGCTTTCTTT.

This rearrangement joins TRBV5-1 to TRBJ1-1; D might be TRBD1 (5 bases). The CDR3 runs 14 residues. The germline V gene has CDR1 SGHRS and CDR2 YFSETQ. The ends were cut back, 4 bases at V and 7 bases at J, with 17 bases in the middle. The CDR3 region has the DNA TGCGCCAGCAGCCAGGGCCAGCAGGCGAGTGAAGCTTTCTTT. This encodes CASSQGQQASEAFF. Complete variable domain (other parts from reference TRBV5-1 and TRBJ1-1): KAGVTQTPRYLIKTRGQQVTLSCSPISGHRSVSWYQQTPGQGLQFLFEYFSETQRNKGNFPGRFSGRQFSNSRSEMNVSTLELGDSALYLCASSQGQQASEAFFGQGTRLTVV.

V and J are TRBV2 and TRBJ1-6, with TRBD1 identical over 8 bases. This CDR3 spans 16 amino acids. V was pared by 5 bases and J by 5 bases, with 8 bases of the junction left unmatched. The V gene's germline CDR1 is SNHLY and CDR2 FYNNEI. CDR3 sequence: CASSFFGQGNNSPLHF. The CDR3 DNA follows: TGTGCCAGCAGTTTTTTTGGACAGGGTAATAATTCACCCCTCCACTTT.

This clone was recorded only once. This chain joins TRBV27 and TRBJ2-3; 8 nucleotides align to TRBD2. This CDR3 contains 16 residues. The J segment lost 4 bases and the V segment lost 5 bases, leaving 11 bases of the junction unmatched. CDR1 and CDR2 (germline): MNHEY, SMNVEV (reference sequence). The CDR3 loop reads CASSRGRGATADTQYF. The CDR3 DNA is TGTGCCAGCAGTAGAGGGCGGGGGGCAACCGCAGATACGCAGTATTTT.

The chain uses TRBV9 and TRBJ1-4, with 7 positions matching TRBD1. The V segment lost 4 bases and the J segment 8 bases; nucleotides outside the gene matches: 11. There are 15 residues in the CDR3. In germline, CDR1 is SGDLS, CDR2 YYNGEE. CDR3 residues: CASSTWDSRREKLFF. The DNA of the CDR3 is TGTGCCAGCAGCACCTGGGACAGCCGTAGGGAAAAACTGTTTTTT. Full variable domain (outside the CDR3, taken from reference TRBV9 and TRBJ1-4): DSGVTQTPKHLITATGQRVTLRCSPRSGDLSVYWYQQSLDQGLQFLIQYYNGEERAKGNILERFSAQQFPDLHSELNLSSLELGDSALYFCASSTWDSRREKLFFGSGTQLSVL.

The chain recombines TRBV25-1 with TRBJ2-1; 13 positions agree with TRBD2. CDR3 length: 18 residues. Germline V gene sequence: CDR1 MGHDK, CDR2 SYGVNS. The ends lost 4 bases at V and 8 bases at J; junction bases unmatched: 14. The CDR3 sequence: CASSVDPGTSGVEDEQFF. In nucleotides, the CDR3 is TGTGCCAGCAGTGTTGACCCCGGGACTAGCGGGGTAGAAGATGAGCAGTTCTTC.

The chain recombines TRBV19 with TRBJ1-1; D possibly corresponds to TRBD1 (5 bases). There are 13 residues in the CDR3. V was trimmed by 9 bases and J by 1 base, leaving 12 bases between them. Germline CDR1 is LNHDA and CDR2 is SQIVND (reference sequence). CDR3: CASLPTGNTEAFF. CDR3 in DNA: TGTGCCAGCCTCCCCACAGGGAACACTGAAGCTTTCTTT.

To note about this clone: A junction end diverges from the germline sequence, so it may reflect a read error. The chain joins TRBV5-4 to TRBJ2-5; 13 bases map to TRBD2. Germline-derived CDR1 and CDR2 are SGHNT and YYREEE (reference sequence). The CDR3 has 17 amino acids. The chain's CDR3 is CASSSLTSGGFQETQYF. The CDR3, as DNA: TGTGCCAGTAGCTCGCTGACTAGCGGGGGGTTCCAAGAGACCCAGTACTTC.

This chain connects TRBV15 to TRBJ1-6; 8 bases line up with TRBD1. Losses at the gene ends were 0 bases for V and 7 bases for J; bases not matched to a gene: 14. CDR1 is LNHNV and CDR2 is YYDKDF in the germline V gene (reference sequence). CDR3 length: 19 residues. The CDR3 nucleotides read TGTGCCACCAGCAGAGATACCCCCGGCAGGGGGCTTAGGAATTCACCCCTCCACTTT. It is translated as CATSRDTPGRGLRNSPLHF.

The chain links TRBV7-2 to TRBJ1-5; possibly TRBD1 for D (5 bases). The CDR3 consists of 13 residues. V was shortened by 5 bases and J by 5 bases, with 10 bases between the two germline ends. The V gene's germline CDR1 is SGHTA and CDR2 FQGNSA. The CDR3 DNA reads as TGTGCCAGCAGCCCAAGGGGTGATCAGCCCCAGCATTTT. Translation: CASSPRGDQPQHF.

The chain links TRBV19 to TRBJ1-5; 8 positions agree with TRBD1. The CDR3 is 15 amino acids. V was clipped by 5 bases and J by 4 bases; unmatched bases: 7. Germline CDR1 LNHDA, CDR2 SQIVND (reference sequence). The CDR3 sequence is CASSLRTGSNQPQHF. CDR3 DNA: TGTGCCAGTAGTCTAAGGACAGGGAGTAATCAGCCCCAGCATTTT.

CDR3 nucleotides: TGTGCCAGCAGCTTACAACTCGGGAACTCTGGTACGCAGTATTTT. This translates into CASSLQLGNSGTQYF. V usage is TRBV11-2 and J usage is TRBJ2-3, with a possible D match to TRBD2 (5 bases). CDR3 length: 15 amino acids. Looked up from germline, CDR1 is SGHAT and CDR2 is FQNNGV. With 2 bases removed from V and 8 bases from J, the gap between germline ends came to 17 bases.